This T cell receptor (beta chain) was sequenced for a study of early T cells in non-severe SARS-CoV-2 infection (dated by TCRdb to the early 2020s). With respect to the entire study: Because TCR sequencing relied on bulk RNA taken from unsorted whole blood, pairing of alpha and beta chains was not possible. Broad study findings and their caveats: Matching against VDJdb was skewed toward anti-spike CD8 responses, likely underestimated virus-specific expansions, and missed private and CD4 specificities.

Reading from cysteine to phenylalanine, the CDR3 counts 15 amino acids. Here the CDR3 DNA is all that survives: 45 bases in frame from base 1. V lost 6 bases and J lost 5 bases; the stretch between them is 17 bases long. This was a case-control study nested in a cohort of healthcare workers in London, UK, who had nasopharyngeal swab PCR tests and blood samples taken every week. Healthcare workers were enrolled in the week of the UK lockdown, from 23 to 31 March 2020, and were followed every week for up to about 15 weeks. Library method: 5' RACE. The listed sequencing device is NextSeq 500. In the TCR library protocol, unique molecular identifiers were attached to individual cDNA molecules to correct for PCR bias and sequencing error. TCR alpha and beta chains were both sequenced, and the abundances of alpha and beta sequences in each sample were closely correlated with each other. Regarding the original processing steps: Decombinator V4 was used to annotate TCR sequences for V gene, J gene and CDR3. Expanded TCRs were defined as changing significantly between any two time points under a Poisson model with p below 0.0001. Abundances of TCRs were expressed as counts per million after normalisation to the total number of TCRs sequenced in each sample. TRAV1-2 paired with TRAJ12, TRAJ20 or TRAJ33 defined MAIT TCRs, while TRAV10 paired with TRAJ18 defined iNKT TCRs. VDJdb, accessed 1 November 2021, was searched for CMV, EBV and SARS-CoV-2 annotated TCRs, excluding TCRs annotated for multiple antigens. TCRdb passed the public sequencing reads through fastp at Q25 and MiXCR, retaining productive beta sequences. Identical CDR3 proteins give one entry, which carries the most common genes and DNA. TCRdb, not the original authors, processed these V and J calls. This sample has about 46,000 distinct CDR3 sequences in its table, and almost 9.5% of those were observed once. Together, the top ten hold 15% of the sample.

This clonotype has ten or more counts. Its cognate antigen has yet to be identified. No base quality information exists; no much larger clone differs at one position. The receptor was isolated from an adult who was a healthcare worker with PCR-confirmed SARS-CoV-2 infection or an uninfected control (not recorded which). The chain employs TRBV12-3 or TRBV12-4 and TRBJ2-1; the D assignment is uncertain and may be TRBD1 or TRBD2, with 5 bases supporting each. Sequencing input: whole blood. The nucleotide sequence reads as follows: TGTGCCAGCAGCCCGGGACCGATGCCTGACAATGAGCAGTTCTTC. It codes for CASSPGPMPDNEQFF.